The clone carrying this T cell receptor beta chain was detected many times. These data are taken from a study of Graves' ophthalmopathy and Graves' hyperthyroidism. Germline lookup yields CDR1 SQVTM and CDR2 ANQGSEA. V was shortened by 4 bases and J by 0 bases, with 18 bases between the two germline ends. This CDR3 contains 16 residues. Amplification of the TCR beta CDR3 regions used RNA transcripts (as template). Second-round multiplex PCR came after first-round RT-PCR with HTBI primers. Via MiXCR, TCRdb re-called the multiplex PCR reads, giving one row per CDR3 protein. Of over a million distinct CDR3 sequences listed, about 36% are singletons.

Sequencing was performed on peripheral blood or thyroid tissue (not recorded which). The V gene is TRBV29-1, the J gene TRBJ1-1; unclear D gene. This clonotype was obtained from an adult man with Graves' hyperthyroidism. The DNA of the CDR3 is TGCAGCGTTGGGGCACGGGCGCGAATTATGAACACTGAAGCTTTCTTT. It codes for CSVGARARIMNTEAFF.